These 30 T cell receptor beta chains originate from one sample sequenced in a study of identical twins. TCRdb analysed the 5' RACE reads with MiXCR anew, one entry per CDR3 protein. The sample yields 350,000 to 450,000 distinct CDR3 sequences, about a fifth seen once. The sequenced sample was naive T cells sorted from blood. These TCRs come from a man aged 45-65 years in good health.

This clonotype has more than one count but fewer than ten. A much larger clone is a single base away; this may be a read error. The chain uses TRBV4-3 and TRBJ2-3; weak D call: TRBD2 (6 bases). This CDR3 has 15 residues. Germline lookup yields CDR1 LGHNA and CDR2 YSLEER. V lost 0 bases and J lost 5, with 12 bases in between. Here the CDR3 DNA reads TGCGCCAGCAGCCAAGAAGTGGTGGGGGGAGATACGCAGTATTTT. Translating gives CASSQEVVGGDTQYF.

This clonotype occurred many times. This rearrangement joins TRBV12-3 or TRBV12-4 to TRBJ2-1; 14 nucleotides line up with TRBD2. CDR3 length: 15 residues. V lost 6 bases, J lost 10 bases, and 8 bases stayed unmatched. CDR3 bases: TGTGCCAGCAGCTCCGGGACTAGCGGGAGAGGCGAGCAGTTCTTC. Residues: CASSSGTSGRGEQFF.

This CDR3 reads CASSLAGTQDPGELFF. The CDR3 coding sequence is TGTGCCAGCAGCTTAGCCGGGACCCAGGATCCGGGGGAGCTGTTTTTT. The V gene is TRBV7-8, the J gene TRBJ2-2; D tentatively fits TRBD1 or TRBD2 (5 bases each). Per germline, CDR1 SGHVS and CDR2 FQNEAQ. The CDR3 has 16 residues. With 0 bases removed from V and 8 bases from J, the gap between germline ends came to 16 bases.

Here the CDR3 DNA reads TGTGCCAGCAGCCAAGACAATCCAGGAGTTGAGACCCAGTACTTC. The encoded protein is CASSQDNPGVETQYF. J is TRBJ2-5 and V is TRBV3-1; D unclear. This CDR3 spans 15 amino acids. Trimming cost V 0 bases and J 5 bases, with 13 bases left between them. Germline V gene sequence: CDR1 LGHDT, CDR2 YNNKEL (reference sequence).

Many counts were recorded for this clonotype. The gene calls are TRBV19 and TRBJ2-7, with D possibly called TRBD1 or TRBD2 (5 bases each). V lost 5 bases to trimming and J lost 4 bases, with 12 bases between them. Germline lookup yields CDR1 LNHDA and CDR2 SQIVND (reference sequence). CDR3 length equals 13 residues. CDR3: CASSLRGQYEQYF. CDR3 in DNA: TGTGCCAGTAGTCTCCGGGGCCAGTACGAGCAGTACTTC.

The chain uses TRBV24-1 and TRBJ2-2; possibly TRBD1 or TRBD2 for D (6 bases each). The V gene lost 3 bases and the J gene lost 6 bases, with 10 bases spanning the gap. Germline V CDR1 and CDR2: KGHDR, SFDVKD. CDR3 length: 14 residues. Here the CDR3 reads CATSDGGGPGELFF. CDR3 nucleotide sequence: TGTGCCACCAGTGATGGTGGGGGGCCCGGGGAGCTGTTTTTT.

The V call is TRBV29-1, the J call TRBJ2-3, with 7 bases aligning to TRBD2. This CDR3 contains 14 residues. Trimming removed 2 bases from V and 3 bases from J; junction bases left unmatched: 5. Germline V gives CDR1 SQVTM, CDR2 ANQGSEA. The CDR3 is CSVETAGVTDTQYF. The CDR3 DNA reads TGCAGCGTTGAAACGGCGGGAGTTACAGATACGCAGTATTTT.

This clonotype was picked up many times. This sequence joins TRBV5-1 and TRBJ2-7; possibly TRBD1 for D (6 bases). Trimming took 5 bases from V and 4 from J, leaving 16 bases between them. CDR3 length: 14 residues. The germline V gene encodes CDR1 SGHRS and CDR2 YFSETQ. The CDR3 here is CASRLQGRDYEQYF. The CDR3 nucleotides are TGCGCCAGCAGATTACAGGGAAGGGATTACGAGCAGTACTTC.

V and J are TRBV4-3 and TRBJ2-3; D gene ambiguous. V was shortened by 1 base and J by 8 bases, with 7 bases between the two germline ends. The CDR3 is 12 residues long. Germline CDR1 reads LGHNA; CDR2 reads YSLEER. The CDR3 coding sequence is TGCGCCAGCAGCCAAGGTGGTGGTACGCAGTATTTT. It yields the protein CASSQGGGTQYF.

This clonotype was recorded at least ten times. DNA of the CDR3: TGCGCCAGCAGCCAAGCAAGCGGGCGGTATGACGAGCAGTACTTC. This translates into CASSQASGRYDEQYF. The rearrangement links TRBV4-3 to TRBJ2-7, with TRBD2 as a possible D gene (6 bases). This CDR3 is 15 amino acids long. The V and J ends lost 1 base and 5 bases respectively, with 15 bases between them. Germline CDR1 is LGHNA and CDR2 is YSLEER.

V usage is TRBV24-1 and J usage is TRBJ2-5; 9 bases line up with TRBD2. Germline CDR1 reads KGHDR; CDR2 reads SFDVKD. Trimming cost V 1 base and J 2 bases; bases outside gene matches: 7. CDR3 length equals 17 residues. The CDR3 DNA sequence: TGTGCCACCAGTGATTTAGGCGGGCTAGCGGGGCAAGAGACCCAGTACTTC. Protein sequence: CATSDLGGLAGQETQYF.

This clonotype was recorded many times. V and J are TRBV6-5 and TRBJ2-1, with 9 bases fitting TRBD2. After removal of 4 bases from V and 5 bases from J, the junction contained 9 bases not matched to a gene. CDR3 length: 16 residues. CDR1 is MNHEY and CDR2 is SVGAGI in the germline V gene. The CDR3 coding sequence is TGTGCCAGCAGTTCCCCTGGGGCGGGGGGGAACAATGAGCAGTTCTTC. It specifies CASSSPGAGGNNEQFF.

As for this clonotype: A much larger clone lies one base from this, so it may be a read error. CDR3 amino acids: CSAIVRGSSTDTQYF. In DNA form, the CDR3 reads TGCAGTGCTATAGTCAGGGGTTCGAGCACAGATACGCAGTATTTT. J is TRBJ2-3 and V is TRBV20-1; a possible D gene is TRBD1 (6 bases). The CDR3 runs 15 residues. The ends were cut back, 4 bases at V and 0 bases at J, with 14 bases in the middle. Germline V gene sequence: CDR1 DFQATT, CDR2 SNEGSKA (reference sequence).

The chain recombines TRBV7-2 with TRBJ2-1; 8 nucleotides agree with TRBD2. J was trimmed by 7 bases and V by 1 base; bases with no gene match: 6. CDR1 and CDR2 from the germline V gene are SGHTA and FQGNSA. The CDR3 is made up of 15 amino acids. CDR3 nucleotide sequence: TGTGCCAGCAGCTTAGACGGGGGGGCCAGAAATGAGCAGTTCTTC. Residues: CASSLDGGARNEQFF.

CDR3: CASSQGGVGLEQFF. For the CDR3, the DNA is TGCGCCAGCAGCCAAGGGGGTGTGGGGCTTGAGCAGTTCTTC. The chain combines TRBV4-3 with TRBJ2-1, with D perhaps matching TRBD1 (5 bases). The CDR3 is 14 residues long. Per the germline V gene, CDR1 is LGHNA and CDR2 is YSLEER. V gave up 1 base and J gave up 9 bases, with 13 bases separating them.

This clonotype was detected many times. J is TRBJ2-7 and V is TRBV19, with 9 bases matching TRBD1. With 9 bases clipped from V and 5 bases from J, the junction kept 14 bases outside the gene matches. This CDR3 is built from 15 residues. The germline V gene encodes CDR1 LNHDA and CDR2 SQIVND (reference sequence). CDR3 sequence (DNA): TGTGCCAGCCGAACCGCCGGGACAGGGATCCACGAGCAGTACTTC. It specifies CASRTAGTGIHEQYF. Full variable domain (missing parts from reference TRBV19 and TRBJ2-7): DGGITQSPKYLFRKEGQNVTLSCEQNLNHDAMYWYRQDPGQGLRLIYYSQIVNDFQKGDIAEGYSVSREKKESFPLTVTSAQKNPTAFYLCASRTAGTGIHEQYFGPGTRLTVT.

A note on this clonotype: A much bigger clone sits one base away, suggesting this may be a read error. The genes are TRBV7-8 and TRBJ2-1, with a weak D call TRBD1 (5 bases). V lost 4 bases to trimming and J lost 7 bases, with 11 bases between them. In germline, CDR1 is SGHVS, CDR2 FQNEAQ. CDR3 length equals 13 residues. The CDR3 DNA is TGTGCCAGCAGCTCAGTTGCAGGGAATGAGCAGTTCTTC. Translating gives CASSSVAGNEQFF.

The rearrangement joins TRBV5-8 to TRBJ2-1; D gene ambiguous. Germline V lookup: CDR1 SGHTS, CDR2 YDEGEE. This CDR3 is 14 amino acids long. The germline V and J ends were trimmed by 2 bases and 4 bases, with 10 bases remaining between them. This CDR3 reads CASSLSRPYNEQFF. In DNA form, the CDR3 reads TGTGCCAGCAGCTTAAGTCGGCCATACAATGAGCAGTTCTTC. The full variable domain, completed using reference TRBV5-8 and TRBJ2-1, is EAGVTQSPTHLIKTRGQQATLRCSPISGHTSVYWYQQALGLGLQFLLWYDEGEERNRGNFPPRFSGRQFPNYSSELNVNALELEDSALYLCASSLSRPYNEQFFGPGTRLTVL.

V and J are TRBV12-3 or TRBV12-4 and TRBJ1-2, with 9 positions matching TRBD1. J gave up 5 bases and V 7 bases, and 11 bases lay outside the gene matches. This CDR3 has 15 amino acids. Here the CDR3 reads CASKSTGTGTYGYTF. CDR3 in DNA: TGTGCCAGCAAATCGACCGGGACAGGGACTTATGGCTACACCTTC.

This clonotype was detected many times. This rearrangement joins TRBV5-1 to TRBJ1-1; TRBD1 agrees at 11 bases. CDR1 SGHRS and CDR2 YFSETQ come from the germline V gene. The V and J ends lost 3 bases and 7 bases, in that order; junction bases with no gene match: 5. The CDR3 runs 14 residues. CDR3 region: CASSWGQGEIEAFF. The CDR3 DNA reads as TGCGCCAGCAGCTGGGGACAGGGGGAAATTGAAGCTTTCTTT. Using reference TRBV5-1 and TRBJ1-1 for the parts outside the CDR3, the full variable domain is KAGVTQTPRYLIKTRGQQVTLSCSPISGHRSVSWYQQTPGQGLQFLFEYFSETQRNKGNFPGRFSGRQFSNSRSEMNVSTLELGDSALYLCASSWGQGEIEAFFGQGTRLTVV.

This clonotype occurred a few times. The V and J genes are TRBV7-2 and TRBJ2-7, with 8 bases identical to TRBD1. The V gene's germline CDR1 is SGHTA and CDR2 FQGNSA. The V segment lost 3 bases and the J segment 6 bases; nucleotides outside the gene matches: 4. The CDR3 consists of 13 residues. CDR3 amino acids: CASSFRGRAEQYF. Here the CDR3 DNA reads TGTGCCAGCAGCTTCAGGGGGCGGGCCGAGCAGTACTTC.

A few counts support this clonotype. The chain recombines TRBV6-2 or TRBV6-3 with TRBJ1-1; 9 bases line up with TRBD1. The V gene's germline CDR1 is MNHEY and CDR2 SVGEGT. Unmatched junction bases numbered 8, after V lost 6 bases and J lost 3 bases. This CDR3 has 15 amino acids. The CDR3 DNA follows: TGTGCCAGCAGGAATAGAAGGGACAGGGACACTGAAGCTTTCTTT. It translates to CASRNRRDRDTEAFF.

The chain couples TRBV6-4 to TRBJ2-1; D is unresolved. CDR1 is MRHNA and CDR2 is SNTAGT in the germline V gene. This CDR3 is 16 amino acids long. V was shortened by 0 bases and J by 5 bases, with 14 bases between the two germline ends. CDR3 amino acids: CASSDSTGRVDNEQFF. The CDR3 DNA reads TGTGCCAGCAGTGACTCGACGGGTAGGGTCGACAATGAGCAGTTCTTC.

This clonotype was seen a handful of times. This chain connects TRBV4-2 to TRBJ2-3; 7 nucleotides align to TRBD1. Germline values: CDR1 LGHNA, CDR2 YNFKEQ. CDR3 length equals 17 residues. V shed 4 bases, J shed 3 bases, and the junction held 13 bases outside the gene matches. This CDR3 is CASSPGDRASGTDTQYF. The CDR3 coding sequence is TGTGCCAGCAGCCCAGGAGACAGGGCGAGCGGTACAGATACGCAGTATTTT.

The CDR3 loop is CASSFTSRPSTDTQYF. CDR3 in DNA: TGCGCCAGCAGCTTTACTTCGAGACCCAGCACAGATACGCAGTATTTT. The chain has TRBV5-1 and TRBJ2-3; D is unresolved. CDR3 length: 16 amino acids. Germline CDR1 is SGHRS and CDR2 is YFSETQ. V was clipped by 2 bases and J by 0 bases, with 13 bases between them.

The chain joins TRBV4-1 to TRBJ2-1; possible D gene TRBD2, 5 bases. V was pared by 0 bases and J by 1 base, with 7 bases between. The germline CDR1 and CDR2 sequences are MGHRA and YSYEKL. The CDR3 covers 15 residues. The CDR3 DNA sequence: TGCGCCAGCAGCCAAGAGGGAGTGTCCTACAATGAGCAGTTCTTC. This translates into CASSQEGVSYNEQFF.

This sequence joins TRBV27 and TRBJ2-1, with unresolved D. The CDR3 spans 15 residues. V was pared by 0 bases and J by 0 bases, with 6 bases between. The germline V gene has CDR1 MNHEY and CDR2 SMNVEV (reference sequence). The CDR3 bases are TGTGCCAGCAGTTTATCTCATACCTCCTACAATGAGCAGTTCTTC. Translation gives CASSLSHTSYNEQFF.

This clonotype has more than one count but fewer than ten. V usage is TRBV15 and J usage is TRBJ2-7; D gene uncertain. The CDR3 has 14 residues. Trimming pared 6 bases from V and 0 bases from J, leaving 12 bases between. The germline CDR1 and CDR2 sequences are LNHNV and YYDKDF (reference sequence). CDR3 loop: CATSSTWNSYEQYF. CDR3 in DNA: TGTGCCACCAGTTCAACTTGGAACTCCTACGAGCAGTACTTC.

This clonotype was seen a handful of times. With a much larger clone just one base away, this may be a read error. This chain uses TRBV5-1 with TRBJ2-7, with D unclear. Germline V gives CDR1 SGHRS, CDR2 YFSETQ. V gave up 0 bases and J gave up 5 bases, with 3 bases separating them. The CDR3 loop spans 11 amino acids. The CDR3 here is CASSLEHEQYF. The CDR3, as DNA: TGCGCCAGCAGCTTGGAACACGAGCAGTACTTC.

The J gene is TRBJ1-1, the V gene TRBV5-1; the D gene is possibly TRBD1 (5 bases). Trimming took off 4 bases at V and 5 bases at J, with 21 bases between the two ends. CDR3 length equals 16 residues. The V gene's germline CDR1 is SGHRS and CDR2 YFSETQ. CDR3 loop: CASSRTLTEGRTEAFF. The CDR3 DNA follows: TGCGCCAGCAGCCGAACGTTGACAGAAGGGAGGACTGAAGCTTTCTTT.